Below are 32 T cell receptor beta chains sequenced from a single sample in a study of shared clonotypes between healthy human individuals. The protocol was immunoSEQ multiplex PCR, while the TCRdb copy is restricted to in-frame clones and leaves out a portion. The sample lists about 2.2 million clones; 85% to 95% were seen once. Selected positively for CCR7 and CD45RO-negative, naive CD8 cells excluded terminally differentiated effector memory CD45RA+ cells. The sample taken for sequencing was naive CD8+ T cells from PBMCs. Receptors originate from a young man in good health. Some clones in this sample may be carry-over from other donors' samples.

The chain combines TRBV29-1 with TRBJ2-1; 9 bases are shared with TRBD2. The germline CDR1 and CDR2 sequences are SQVTM and ANQGSEA. The junction had 7 bases not matched to a gene; V was cut back by 3 bases and J by 4 bases. The CDR3 spans 15 residues. CDR3 region: CSVDHRAGGYNEQFF. CDR3 sequence (DNA): TGCAGCGTTGATCACAGGGCGGGAGGGTACAATGAGCAGTTCTTC.

The chain carries TRBV9 and TRBJ2-7, with D perhaps assigned TRBD1 or TRBD2 (5 bases each). V lost 4 bases and J lost 5, with 13 bases in between. CDR1 is SGDLS and CDR2 is YYNGEE in the germline V gene. The CDR3 has 13 amino acids. The CDR3: CASSNLGDHEQYF. The CDR3 DNA follows: TGTGCCAGCAGCAATCTTGGGGACCACGAGCAGTACTTC.

V usage is TRBV7-3 and J usage is TRBJ2-6; D could derive from TRBD1 or TRBD2 (5 bases each). The V gene lost 1 base and the J gene lost 8 bases, with 15 bases spanning the gap. The CDR3 runs to 16 residues. Germline V CDR1 and CDR2: SGHTA, FQGTGA. In DNA, the CDR3 is TGTGCCAGCAGCTTAAGGGGGTCCCGGGAAACCAACGTCCTGACTTTC. This gives the protein CASSLRGSRETNVLTF.

V is TRBV7-6 and J is TRBJ2-1; the match to TRBD1 covers 9 bases. Trimming at V came to 5 bases and at J to 4 bases, leaving 6 bases not matched to a gene. The CDR3 consists of 15 residues. Germline lookup yields CDR1 SGHVS and CDR2 FNYEAQ. The CDR3 nucleotides read TGTGCCAGCAGCCGCCCCGGGACAGGGTACAATGAGCAGTTCTTC. As protein: CASSRPGTGYNEQFF.

The chain joins TRBV7-9 to TRBJ2-7; possible D gene TRBD1, 5 bases. V was clipped by 5 bases and J by 2 bases, with 10 bases between them. The CDR3 totals 13 residues. Per germline, CDR1 SEHNR and CDR2 FQNEAQ (reference sequence). CDR3 in DNA: TGTGCCAGCAGCGCCGACAGCACCTACGAGCAGTACTTC. It specifies CASSADSTYEQYF.

The V gene is TRBV9, the J gene TRBJ1-2, with 7 bases lining up with TRBD1. CDR3 length: 15 amino acids. V trimming: 3 bases; J trimming: 4 bases; junction bases outside the gene matches: 9. CDR1 and CDR2 (germline): SGDLS, YYNGEE. CDR3: CASSEGQDNTYGYTF. In nucleotides, the CDR3 is TGTGCCAGCAGCGAAGGACAGGACAACACCTATGGCTACACCTTC. Full variable domain (rest looked up from reference TRBV9 and TRBJ1-2): DSGVTQTPKHLITATGQRVTLRCSPRSGDLSVYWYQQSLDQGLQFLIQYYNGEERAKGNILERFSAQQFPDLHSELNLSSLELGDSALYFCASSEGQDNTYGYTFGSGTRLTVV.

The gene calls are TRBV19 and TRBJ1-1, with 7 bases identical to TRBD1. Trimming took 4 bases from V and 0 from J; bases not matched to a gene: 8. The CDR3 spans 16 residues. Germline CDR1 LNHDA, CDR2 SQIVND (reference sequence). This chain's CDR3 is CASSSPRTGMNTEAFF. As DNA, the CDR3 is TGTGCCAGTAGTAGTCCCCGGACAGGCATGAACACTGAAGCTTTCTTT.

This clone was observed once. The V call is TRBV19, the J call TRBJ2-2; D is unresolved. This CDR3 comprises 18 residues. Trimming took off 0 bases at V and 2 bases at J, with 16 bases between the two ends. Germline lookup yields CDR1 LNHDA and CDR2 SQIVND (reference sequence). The CDR3 here is CASSIDGPRGFNTGELFF. In nucleotides, the CDR3 is TGTGCCAGTAGTATAGATGGCCCGAGAGGCTTCAACACCGGGGAGCTGTTTTTT.

As to this clone: This sample also contains other DNA sequences that code for the same CDR3. The V and J genes are TRBV9 and TRBJ1-2; no clear D gene. V lost 2 bases, J lost 0 bases, and 8 bases lay in between. The V gene's germline CDR1 is SGDLS and CDR2 YYNGEE. This CDR3 spans 14 amino acids. The CDR3 sequence is CASSVRTANYGYTF. CDR3 in DNA: TGTGCCAGCAGCGTCCGGACGGCTAACTATGGCTACACCTTC.

About this clone itself: This sample also contains other DNA sequences that code for the same CDR3. The chain is built from TRBV9 and TRBJ2-1; maybe TRBD1 (5 bases). V shed 0 bases and J shed 8 bases, with 9 bases lying between them. The CDR3 runs to 13 residues. CDR1 and CDR2 (germline): SGDLS, YYNGEE. This chain's CDR3 is CASSVGGFDEQFF. CDR3 bases: TGTGCCAGCAGCGTAGGGGGCTTCGATGAGCAGTTCTTC.

The CDR3 here is CASRPLRGGPDTGELFF. The CDR3 region has the DNA TGTGCCAGCAGACCCCTACGGGGGGGGCCCGACACCGGGGAGCTGTTTTTT. J is TRBJ2-2 and V is TRBV28; TRBD2 matches at 8 bases. V dropped 6 bases and J dropped 3; count of bases not matched to a gene: 12. The CDR3 spans 17 residues. The germline gives CDR1 MDHEN, CDR2 SYDVKM.

This clone turned up a few times. This rearrangement joins TRBV30 to TRBJ2-5, with D perhaps TRBD1 (6 bases). Judging by the DNA end, TRBJ2-7 fits better; the J call may be wrong. CDR1 and CDR2 from the germline V gene are GTSNPN and SVGIG (reference sequence). This CDR3 has 14 amino acids. This chain's CDR3 is CAWSIGRGVHEQYF. The CDR3 nucleotides read TGTGCCTGGAGTATCGGCAGGGGCGTCCACGAGCAGTACTTC.

V gene TRBV7-3 combines with J gene TRBJ2-5; D is possibly TRBD1 (6 bases). V dropped 3 bases and J dropped 4 bases, with 9 bases sitting between them. Germline values: CDR1 SGHTA, CDR2 FQGTGA. This CDR3 contains 13 residues. CDR3 in amino acids: CASSFRDTETQYF. The CDR3 nucleotides are TGTGCCAGCAGCTTCCGGGACACAGAGACCCAGTACTTC.

V is TRBV7-9 and J is TRBJ2-7, with 7 bases that match TRBD2. Germline V gene lookup returns CDR1 SEHNR and CDR2 FQNEAQ (reference sequence). This CDR3 contains 12 residues. With V trimmed by 8 bases and J by 2 bases, 3 bases remained unmatched. This chain's CDR3 is CASASGTYEQYF. The CDR3 DNA reads as TGTGCCAGCGCTAGCGGCACCTACGAGCAGTACTTC.

The chain employs TRBV18 and TRBJ2-2, with D uncertain. Per the germline V gene, CDR1 is KGHSH and CDR2 is LQKENI. This CDR3 spans 13 amino acids. Trimming took 4 bases from V and 7 from J, leaving 10 bases between them. In DNA form, the CDR3 reads TGTGCCAGCTCACTTGAGGCTCTCGGGGAGCTGTTTTTT. This encodes CASSLEALGELFF.

The chain joins TRBV7-3 to TRBJ2-1; 8 nucleotides agree with TRBD2. J gave up 4 bases and V 3 bases, and 8 bases lay outside the gene matches. The CDR3 is 16 residues long. Germline V gene sequence: CDR1 SGHTA, CDR2 FQGTGA. CDR3 loop: CASSLGSGVGYNEQFF. DNA of the CDR3: TGTGCCAGCAGCTTGGGTAGCGGGGTGGGGTACAATGAGCAGTTCTTC.

The chain uses TRBV19 and TRBJ1-4; D ambiguous. The CDR3 sequence is 17 residues long. V was trimmed by 6 bases and J by 6 bases, leaving 23 bases between them. Germline assignment: CDR1 LNHDA and CDR2 SQIVND (reference sequence). For the CDR3, the DNA is TGTGCCAGTAGCCCAATCCCGGGATACTCGAGGGATGAAAAACTGTTTTTT. Its protein is CASSPIPGYSRDEKLFF.

The rearrangement uses TRBV5-1 and TRBJ2-7; TRBD1 is a possible D gene (6 bases). CDR1 SGHRS and CDR2 YFSETQ come from the germline V gene. The CDR3 totals 16 residues. Trimming shortened V by 3 bases and J by 4 bases, and 20 bases separated the two germline ends. CDR3 DNA: TGCGCCAGCAGCTCCTATGACAGGTTTGGGACGTACGAGCAGTACTTC. This sequence encodes CASSSYDRFGTYEQYF.

V usage is TRBV29-1 and J usage is TRBJ2-1, with no clear D. Germline V gives CDR1 SQVTM, CDR2 ANQGSEA. V dropped 3 bases and J dropped 6 bases, with 9 bases sitting between them. This CDR3 has 12 residues. CDR3 region: CSVDASSNEQFF. The CDR3 bases are TGCAGCGTTGATGCCAGCAGCAATGAGCAGTTCTTC.

The rearrangement joins TRBV9 to TRBJ2-3; D may correspond to TRBD1 or TRBD2 (6 bases each). Deletions cut 4 bases from V and 4 bases from J, with 19 bases between. Looked up from germline, CDR1 is SGDLS and CDR2 is YYNGEE. The CDR3 totals 16 residues. Written as DNA, the CDR3 is TGTGCCAGCAGCTTACACACGGGGGCGCGTCCAGATACGCAGTATTTT. Translating gives CASSLHTGARPDTQYF.

Here the CDR3 reads CASSGKNIQYF. CDR3 nucleotide sequence: TGTGCCAGCAGTGGAAAAAACATTCAGTACTTC. This rearrangement joins TRBV2 to TRBJ2-4; D gene unclear. Germline CDR1 SNHLY, CDR2 FYNNEI. The CDR3 has 11 residues. V lost 4 bases, J lost 4 bases, and 2 bases lay in between.

In regard to this clone: Other DNA sequences of this sample code for an identical CDR3. This chain uses TRBV27 with TRBJ2-7; TRBD2 matches at 8 bases. CDR1 and CDR2 (germline): MNHEY, SMNVEV (reference sequence). V gave up 0 bases and J gave up 6 bases; unmatched junction bases: 4. The CDR3 is made up of 14 amino acids. The CDR3 region is CASSLSGLVFEQYF. The CDR3 DNA reads as TGTGCCAGCAGTTTATCGGGACTAGTCTTCGAGCAGTACTTC.

This chain connects TRBV5-6 to TRBJ2-7; 8 nucleotides line up with TRBD1. Germline values: CDR1 SGHDT, CDR2 YYEEEE. The junction had 6 bases not matched to a gene; V was cut back by 3 bases and J by 1 base. The CDR3 is 15 amino acids. The CDR3 loop is CASSSGTGRSYEQYF. The CDR3 nucleotides read TGTGCCAGCAGCTCAGGGACAGGTCGATCCTACGAGCAGTACTTC.

This chain uses TRBV6-6 with TRBJ2-1, with TRBD2 matching 11 bases. This CDR3 contains 14 residues. The germline gives CDR1 MNHNY, CDR2 SVGAGI (reference sequence). V lost 4 bases and J lost 8; bases outside the gene matches: 4. DNA for the CDR3: TGTGCCAGCAGTTTCCTAGCGGGAGGTGATGAGCAGTTCTTC. Amino acid sequence: CASSFLAGGDEQFF.

This clone was counted once. J is TRBJ1-1 and V is TRBV6-1; D is possibly TRBD1 (5 bases). Trimming removed 8 bases from V and 1 base from J, with 14 bases in between. Germline CDR1 and CDR2: MNHNS and SASEGT. The CDR3 totals 14 residues. The CDR3 loop reads CASLLRTSNTEAFF. CDR3 DNA sequence: TGTGCCAGCCTCTTACGGACATCGAACACTGAAGCTTTCTTT.

The chain carries TRBV5-4 and TRBJ2-1, with 10 bases fitting TRBD2. The germline V gene encodes CDR1 SGHNT and CDR2 YYREEE (reference sequence). This CDR3 has 16 amino acids. Germline trimming cut 2 bases from V and 6 bases from J; bases unmatched to any gene: 8. The CDR3 loop is CASSLLAGRGINEQFF. The CDR3 coding sequence is TGTGCCAGCAGCTTACTAGCGGGGAGGGGTATCAATGAGCAGTTCTTC.

The V gene is TRBV29-1, the J gene TRBJ2-5, with D perhaps matching TRBD1 (6 bases). The J call may be faulty, since TRBJ2-7 better matches the DNA end. Germline V CDR1 and CDR2: SQVTM, ANQGSEA. The CDR3 extends over 15 amino acids. CDR3 in DNA: TGCAGCGTTGTATACACAGGGTCGCCCTCCTACGAGCAGTACTTC. This translates into CSVVYTGSPSYEQYF.

The chain has TRBV14 and TRBJ2-1, with 13 bases fitting TRBD2. Germline loops: CDR1 SGHDN, CDR2 FVKESK. Trimming removed 6 bases from V and 9 bases from J; junction bases left unmatched: 11. The CDR3 covers 16 residues. The CDR3 sequence is CASSYGLAGVSGEQFF. The CDR3 region has the DNA TGTGCCAGCAGTTACGGACTAGCGGGAGTCTCTGGTGAGCAGTTCTTC.

The chain combines TRBV6-6 with TRBJ2-1, with TRBD2 matching 10 bases. This CDR3 region has 15 residues. From germline, CDR1 is MNHNY and CDR2 SVGAGI (reference sequence). The V gene end was trimmed by 6 bases and the J gene end by 1 base; junction bases not matched to a gene: 3. The CDR3 nucleotides are TGTGCCAGCAGCCAGGGACTAGCGTCCTACAATGAGCAGTTCTTC. Protein sequence: CASSQGLASYNEQFF.

V gene TRBV4-3 combines with J gene TRBJ2-7; D remains ambiguous. CDR1 and CDR2 from the germline V gene are LGHNA and YSLEER. The CDR3 spans 15 residues. V was pared by 0 bases and J by 6 bases, with 15 bases between. The CDR3 region has the DNA TGCGCCAGCAGCCAAGACCTTTCTCGTGATGGCGAGCAGTACTTC. It yields the protein CASSQDLSRDGEQYF.

The J gene is TRBJ2-1, the V gene TRBV27; possibly TRBD2 for D (6 bases). Trimming took off 4 bases at V and 7 bases at J, with 17 bases between the two ends. The CDR3 contains 15 residues. Germline CDR1 reads MNHEY; CDR2 reads SMNVEV (reference sequence). The CDR3 is CASSYGLTGANEQFF. As DNA, the CDR3 is TGTGCCAGCAGTTACGGACTAACCGGCGCTAATGAGCAGTTCTTC.

The chain is built from TRBV11-3 and TRBJ2-7; D perhaps matches TRBD2 (5 bases). The CDR3 length is 13 residues. Germline CDR1 is SGHNT and CDR2 is YENEEA. V was clipped by 1 base and J by 3 bases, with 7 bases between them. The CDR3 bases are TGTGCCAGCAGCTTAGTACGGGGCTACGAGCAGTACTTC. Translated, it gives CASSLVRGYEQYF.